These T cell receptor beta chains were read from a single sample in a study of blood T cell repertoires in COVID-19. Libraries were prepared by immunoSEQ multiplex PCR; TCRdb keeps only in-frame clonotypes and omits some of them. The repertoire consists of some 85,000 clones, with approximately 84% occurring once and the leading ten covering 6.3%. Sequencing was done on a sample of peripheral blood. The receptors here all came from a man aged 65-85 years with COVID-19, enrolled during active disease. CDR3s leave out the opening cysteine and the closing phenylalanine or tryptophan. A D gene is named only where the DNA matches it firmly.

J | D | V | CDR3
TRBJ1-5 | NA | TRBV2 | ASCLSGRGNQPQH
TRBJ1-4 | NA | TRBV20-1 | SASGRLPYNEKLF
TRBJ1-1 | NA | TRBV30 | AYGTGGTEAF
TRBJ1-1 | TRBD1 | TRBV5-5 | ASSQTGDTEAF
TRBJ1-2 | TRBD1 | TRBV18 | ASSPGQGVYGYT
TRBJ2-2 | TRBD1 | TRBV5-1 | ASSLGQANGELF
TRBJ1-4 | NA | TRBV7-2 | ASSPTRSNEKLF
TRBJ2-3 | TRBD2 | TRBV6-5 | AGGGTDTQY
TRBJ2-1 | TRBD2 | TRBV3-1/TRBV3-2 | ASRLGLAPNEQF
TRBJ1-4 | TRBD1 | TRBV7-9 | ASSFSTGASTNEKLF
TRBJ2-1 | NA | TRBV9 | ASSREPQGGNEQF
TRBJ1-3 | NA | TRBV19 | ASWSHRPSLENTIY
TRBJ2-7 | TRBD2 | TRBV5-1 | ASSLVGTGGEQY
TRBJ2-2 | TRBD2 | TRBV4-3 | ASSQEAGEWIGELF
TRBJ1-2 | NA | TRBV20-1 | SAEQYGYT
TRBJ1-6 | TRBD1 | TRBV9 | ASSSSGQANSPLH
TRBJ2-2 | TRBD1 | TRBV6-5 | ASRTGSLF
TRBJ2-7 | TRBD2 | TRBV28 | ASSLGGRGAIPYEQY
TRBJ2-3 | TRBD1 | TRBV6-4 | ASSEPGQGRDTQY
TRBJ2-3 | TRBD2 | TRBV9 | ASSVVTSWDPTQY
TRBJ2-7 | TRBD1 | TRBV5-1 | ASSSQGPLYEQY
TRBJ2-7 | TRBD2 | TRBV6-5 | ASSSGLAVIYEQY
TRBJ2-7 | NA | TRBV4-1 | ASSLTRLADEQY
TRBJ1-2 | NA | TRBV19 | ASSSKGTGYGYT
TRBJ2-7 | TRBD1 | TRBV7-9 | ASSLEKGARNEQY
TRBJ1-5 | TRBD1 | TRBV28 | ASSTGGSYQPQH
TRBJ1-5 | NA | TRBV5-6 | ASSLFQGISQPQH
TRBJ1-1 | NA | TRBV6-5 | ASTYAGRGEAF
TRBJ2-1 | NA | TRBV27 | ASTNGAKQF
TRBJ1-6 | NA | TRBV28 | ASSVRNSPLH
TRBJ2-4 | NA | TRBV12-3/TRBV12-4 | ASSLLENIQY
TRBJ2-5 | TRBD2 | TRBV27 | ASSLSGGMRVETQY
TRBJ1-1 | TRBD1 | TRBV5-6 | ASSLDPGGGYTEAF
TRBJ2-7 | NA | TRBV4-1 | ASSQAAPGEQY
TRBJ2-3 | NA | TRBV7-2 | ASSPQVGGASTDTQY
TRBJ2-1 | TRBD2 | TRBV29-1 | SAQTLAGISSYNEQF
TRBJ2-7 | NA | TRBV6-2/TRBV6-3 | ASSYRGTKGTYEQY
TRBJ2-7 | NA | TRBV28 | ASRREESSYEQY
TRBJ2-3 | NA | TRBV5-6 | ASSFISDTQY
TRBJ2-5 | NA | TRBV7-2 | ASSLEVGWLETQY
TRBJ2-7 | NA | TRBV2 | ASSDPGSEQY
TRBJ1-2 | TRBD1 | TRBV2 | ASSPTGDYGYT
TRBJ2-3 | TRBD2 | TRBV5-6 | ASSAGTSGNTDTQY
TRBJ2-7 | NA | TRBV6-6 | ASSFARGALEY
TRBJ2-2 | NA | TRBV6-5 | ASSFGQIYTGELF
TRBJ1-6 | NA | TRBV14 | ASSPTENSPLH
TRBJ2-1 | TRBD2 | TRBV19 | ASSRATSGTYNEQF
TRBJ2-3 | TRBD1 | TRBV11-3 | ASRTGGSDTQY
TRBJ1-6 | NA | TRBV7-2 | ASSLVRVNSPLH
TRBJ1-6 | TRBD1 | TRBV6-6 | ASRETGTNSPLH
TRBJ2-7 | TRBD1 | TRBV27 | ASNLVPDRGYFGEQY
TRBJ2-3 | NA | TRBV6-2/TRBV6-3 | ASSYAAGSSTDTQY
TRBJ1-2 | TRBD1 | TRBV24-1 | ATSDSNRGGYT
TRBJ2-3 | TRBD2 | TRBV2 | ASSVAGASTDTQY
TRBJ2-1 | TRBD2 | TRBV28 | ASSTAGALYNEQF
TRBJ2-3 | NA | TRBV18 | ATHVASTDTQY
TRBJ2-3 | TRBD2 | TRBV5-1 | ASSPGLAGGRSTDTQY